This T cell receptor (beta chain) was identified in a study of identifying expanded T cells in peripheral blood. This table comes from immunoSEQ multiplex PCR, and its TCRdb copy is limited to in-frame clones, with some not included. The sample lists about 110,000 clones; about nine tenths were seen once. Study-wide findings and caveats: Technical replicates showed around 1.2 changed clones; two weeks roughly 16; four weeks 19. Two-week clone count variance significantly increased as total template count grew.

Germline V lookup: CDR1 MDHEN, CDR2 SYDVKM. J gave up 5 bases and V 4 bases, and 1 base lay outside the gene matches. There are 12 residues in the CDR3. A word on this clone: Its matching antigen is unknown.

The sequenced material came from blood. The receptor was derived from a person aged 18 to 75 in good health. This chain joins TRBV28 and TRBJ2-5, with 7 bases lining up with TRBD2. In nucleotides, the CDR3 is TGTGCCAGCAGTTACGGGGGGGAGACCCAGTACTTC. This codes for CASSYGGETQYF.